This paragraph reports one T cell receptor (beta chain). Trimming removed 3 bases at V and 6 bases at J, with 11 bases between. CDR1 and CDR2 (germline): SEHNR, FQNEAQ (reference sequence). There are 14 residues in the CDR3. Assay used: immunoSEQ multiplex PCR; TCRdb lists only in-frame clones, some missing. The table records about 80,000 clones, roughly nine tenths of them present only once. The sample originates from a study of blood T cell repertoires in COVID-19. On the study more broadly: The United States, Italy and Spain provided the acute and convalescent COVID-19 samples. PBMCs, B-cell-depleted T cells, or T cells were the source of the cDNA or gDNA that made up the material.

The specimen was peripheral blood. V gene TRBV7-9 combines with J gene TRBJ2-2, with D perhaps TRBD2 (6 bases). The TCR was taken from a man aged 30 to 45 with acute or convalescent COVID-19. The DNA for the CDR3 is TGTGCCAGCAGCTTGGGGACTGGCGCCGGGGAGCTGTTTTTT. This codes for CASSLGTGAGELFF.